This T cell receptor beta chain was observed in a study of a mutant IDH1 vaccine in newly diagnosed glioma. Whole-study findings and limits: Apparently, pseudoprogression bore no relation to changes among the top peripheral T cell clonotypes.

Only in-frame clones appear in the TCRdb table, and some are missing; sequencing was by immunoSEQ multiplex PCR. The table includes about 81,000 clones, over 75% detected once. The time point: week 23, last vaccination. Doses comprised 300 ug of mutant IDH1 20-mer peptide each, plus topical imiquimod. This clone was seen a handful of times. As yet, its antigen is unknown. The J segment lost 5 bases and the V segment lost 6 bases, leaving 6 bases of the junction unmatched. Germline-derived CDR1 and CDR2 are SNHLY and FYNNEI. The CDR3 covers 13 residues. The source is a man aged 25 to 40 with glioma. Some clones in this sample may be carry-over from other donors' samples. Sample: PBMCs, taken from a glioma patient whose treatment included an IDH1 peptide vaccine. This chain joins TRBV2 and TRBJ1-1; 7 positions agree with TRBD1. The CDR3, as DNA: TGTGCCAGCAGACAACAGGGGCCAACTGAAGCTTTCTTT. It yields the protein CASRQQGPTEAFF.